This T cell receptor beta chain was recorded in a study of blood T cell repertoires in COVID-19. Study in general: Acute and convalescent COVID-19 samples came from the United States, Italy and Spain.

Seattle patients were enrolled while actively infected and followed longitudinally. There are 11 residues in the CDR3. Germline CDR1 reads MNHEY; CDR2 reads SVGAGI. V lost 8 bases and J lost 6, with 10 bases in between. Sequencing was performed with immunoSEQ multiplex PCR; in TCRdb, only in-frame clones are kept and a portion is missing. The sample lists about 280,000 clones, under 90% occurring once. This chain connects TRBV6-5 to TRBJ1-1; D perhaps matches TRBD1 (6 bases). Sequenced sample: peripheral blood. The TCR comes from a woman in her thirties with COVID-19, enrolled during active disease. CDR3 sequence reads: CASVGGAEAFF. CDR3 bases: TGTGCCAGCGTAGGGGGGGCTGAAGCTTTCTTT.